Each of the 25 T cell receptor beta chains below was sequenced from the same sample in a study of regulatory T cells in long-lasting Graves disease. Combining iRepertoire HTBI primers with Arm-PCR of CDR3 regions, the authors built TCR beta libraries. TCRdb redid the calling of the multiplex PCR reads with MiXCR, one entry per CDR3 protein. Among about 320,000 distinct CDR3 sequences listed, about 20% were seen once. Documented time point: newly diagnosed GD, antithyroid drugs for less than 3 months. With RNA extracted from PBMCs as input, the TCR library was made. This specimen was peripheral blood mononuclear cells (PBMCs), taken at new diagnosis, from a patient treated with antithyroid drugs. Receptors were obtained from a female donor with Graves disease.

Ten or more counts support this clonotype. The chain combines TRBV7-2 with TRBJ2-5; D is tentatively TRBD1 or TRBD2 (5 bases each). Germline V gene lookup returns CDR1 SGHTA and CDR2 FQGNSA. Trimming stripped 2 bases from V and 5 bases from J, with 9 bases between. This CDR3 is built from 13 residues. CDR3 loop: CASSLLRGETQYF. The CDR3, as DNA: TGTGCCAGCAGCTTACTGAGGGGTGAGACCCAGTACTTC.

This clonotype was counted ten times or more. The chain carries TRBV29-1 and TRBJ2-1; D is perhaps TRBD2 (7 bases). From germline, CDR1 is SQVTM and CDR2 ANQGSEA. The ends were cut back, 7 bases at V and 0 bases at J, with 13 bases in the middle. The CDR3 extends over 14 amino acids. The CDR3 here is CSAGGGGSYNEQFF. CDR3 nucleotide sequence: TGCAGCGCTGGGGGCGGGGGCTCCTACAATGAGCAGTTCTTC.

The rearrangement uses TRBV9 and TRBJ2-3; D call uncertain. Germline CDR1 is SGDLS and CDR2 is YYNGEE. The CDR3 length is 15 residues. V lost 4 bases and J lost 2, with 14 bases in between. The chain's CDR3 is CASSFGRDTTDTQYF. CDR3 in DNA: TGTGCCAGCAGCTTTGGACGAGATACCACAGATACGCAGTATTTT.

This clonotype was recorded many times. CDR3 sequence reads: CASSLIGGREGDYTF. The CDR3 coding sequence is TGTGCCAGCAGTTTAATTGGGGGTAGGGAAGGAGACTACACCTTC. The V and J genes are TRBV12-3 or TRBV12-4 and TRBJ1-2; tentative D call: TRBD1 (5 bases). This CDR3 is 15 amino acids long. The V end was cut by 2 bases, the J end by 10 bases, with 20 bases between.

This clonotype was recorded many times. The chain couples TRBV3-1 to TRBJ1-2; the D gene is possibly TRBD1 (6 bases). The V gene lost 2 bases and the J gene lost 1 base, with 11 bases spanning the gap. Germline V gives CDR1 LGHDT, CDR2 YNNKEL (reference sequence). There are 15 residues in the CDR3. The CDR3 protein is CASSQLGGGNYGYTF. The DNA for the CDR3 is TGTGCCAGCAGCCAACTAGGAGGGGGTAACTATGGCTACACCTTC.

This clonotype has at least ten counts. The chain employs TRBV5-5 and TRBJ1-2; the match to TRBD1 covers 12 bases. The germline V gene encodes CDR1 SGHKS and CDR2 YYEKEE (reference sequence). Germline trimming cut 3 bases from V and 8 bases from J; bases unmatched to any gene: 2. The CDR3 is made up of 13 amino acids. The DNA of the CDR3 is TGTGCCAGCAGCTCCGGGACAGGGGGCGGCTACACCTTC. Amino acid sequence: CASSSGTGGGYTF.

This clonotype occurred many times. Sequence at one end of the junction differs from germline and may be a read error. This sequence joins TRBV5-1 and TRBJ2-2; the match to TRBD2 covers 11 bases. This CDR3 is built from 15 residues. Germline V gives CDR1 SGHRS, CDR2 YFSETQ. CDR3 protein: CASSLGLADTGELFF. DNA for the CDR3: TGTGCCAGCAGCTTGGGACTAGCGGACACCGGGGAGCTGTTTTTT.

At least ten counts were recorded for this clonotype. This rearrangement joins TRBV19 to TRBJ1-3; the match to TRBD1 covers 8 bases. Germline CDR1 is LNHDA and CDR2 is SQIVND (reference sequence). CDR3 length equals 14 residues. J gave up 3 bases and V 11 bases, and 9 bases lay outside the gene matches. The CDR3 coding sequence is TGTGCCTCCAACCCAGGGGGCGTTGGAAACACCATATATTTT. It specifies CASNPGGVGNTIYF.

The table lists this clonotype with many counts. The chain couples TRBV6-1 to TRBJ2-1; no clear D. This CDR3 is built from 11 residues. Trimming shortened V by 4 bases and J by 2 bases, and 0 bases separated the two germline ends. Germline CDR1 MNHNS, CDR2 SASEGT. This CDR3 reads CASSAYNEQFF. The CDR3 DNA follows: TGTGCCAGCAGTGCCTACAATGAGCAGTTCTTC.

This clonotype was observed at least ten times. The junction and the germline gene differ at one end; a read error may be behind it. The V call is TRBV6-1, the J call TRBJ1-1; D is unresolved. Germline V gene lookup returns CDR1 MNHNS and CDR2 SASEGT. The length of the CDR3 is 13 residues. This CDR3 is CASSASRNTEAFF. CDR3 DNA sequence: TGTGCCAGTAGTGCCTCTAGGAACACTGAAGCTTTCTTT.

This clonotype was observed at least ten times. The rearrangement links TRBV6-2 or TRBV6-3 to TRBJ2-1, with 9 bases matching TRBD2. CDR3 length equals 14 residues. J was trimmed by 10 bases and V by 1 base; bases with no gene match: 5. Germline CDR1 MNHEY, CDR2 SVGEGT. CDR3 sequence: CASSYFSGRGEQFF. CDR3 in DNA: TGTGCCAGCAGTTACTTTAGCGGGAGAGGGGAGCAGTTCTTC.

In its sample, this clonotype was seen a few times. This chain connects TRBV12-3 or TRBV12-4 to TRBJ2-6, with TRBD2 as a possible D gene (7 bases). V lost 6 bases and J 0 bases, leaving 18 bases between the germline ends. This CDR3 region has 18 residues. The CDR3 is CASSYRGGVTSGANVLTF. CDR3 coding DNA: TGTGCCAGCAGCTACCGCGGGGGCGTCACCTCTGGGGCCAACGTCCTGACTTTC.

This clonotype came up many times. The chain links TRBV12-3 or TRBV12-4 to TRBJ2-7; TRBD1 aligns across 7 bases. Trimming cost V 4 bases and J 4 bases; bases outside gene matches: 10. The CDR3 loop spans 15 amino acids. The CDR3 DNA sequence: TGTGCCAGCAGTTACCGAGGGGGCCCCTCGTACGAGCAGTACTTC. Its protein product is CASSYRGGPSYEQYF.

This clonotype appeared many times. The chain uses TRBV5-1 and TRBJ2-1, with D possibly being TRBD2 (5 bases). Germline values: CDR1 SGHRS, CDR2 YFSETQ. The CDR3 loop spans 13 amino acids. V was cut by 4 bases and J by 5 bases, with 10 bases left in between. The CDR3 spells CASSTGLNNEQFF. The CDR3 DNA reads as TGCGCCAGCAGCACCGGACTGAACAATGAGCAGTTCTTC. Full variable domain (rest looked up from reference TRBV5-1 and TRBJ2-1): KAGVTQTPRYLIKTRGQQVTLSCSPISGHRSVSWYQQTPGQGLQFLFEYFSETQRNKGNFPGRFSGRQFSNSRSEMNVSTLELGDSALYLCASSTGLNNEQFFGPGTRLTVL.

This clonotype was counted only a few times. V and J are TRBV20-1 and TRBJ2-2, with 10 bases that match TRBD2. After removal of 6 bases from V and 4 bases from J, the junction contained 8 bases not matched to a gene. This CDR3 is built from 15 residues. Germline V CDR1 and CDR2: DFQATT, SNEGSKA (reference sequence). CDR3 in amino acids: CSATLAGGSTGELFF. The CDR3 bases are TGCAGTGCAACCTTAGCGGGAGGAAGCACCGGGGAGCTGTTTTTT.

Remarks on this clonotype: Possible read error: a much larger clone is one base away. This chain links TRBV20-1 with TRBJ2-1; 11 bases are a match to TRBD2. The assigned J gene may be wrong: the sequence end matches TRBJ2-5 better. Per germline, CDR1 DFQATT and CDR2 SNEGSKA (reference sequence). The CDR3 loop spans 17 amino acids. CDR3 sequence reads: CSAVGTSGDTALETQYF. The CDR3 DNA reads TGCAGTGCTGTCGGGACTAGCGGAGACACCGCCTTGGAGACCCAGTACTTC.

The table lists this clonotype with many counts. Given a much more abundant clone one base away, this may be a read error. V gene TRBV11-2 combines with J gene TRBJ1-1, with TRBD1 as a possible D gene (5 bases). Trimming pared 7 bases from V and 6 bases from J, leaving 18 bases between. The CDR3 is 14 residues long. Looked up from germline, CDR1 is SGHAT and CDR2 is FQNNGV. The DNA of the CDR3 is TGTGCCAGCACTAGGGGACTTATTAACGCTGAAGCTTTCTTT. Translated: CASTRGLINAEAFF.

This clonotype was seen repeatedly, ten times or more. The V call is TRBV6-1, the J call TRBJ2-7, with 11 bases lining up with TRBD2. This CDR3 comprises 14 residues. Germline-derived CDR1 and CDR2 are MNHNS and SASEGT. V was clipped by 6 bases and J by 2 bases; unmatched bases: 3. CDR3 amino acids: CASRGLAAPYEQYF. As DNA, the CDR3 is TGTGCCAGCAGGGGACTAGCGGCCCCCTACGAGCAGTACTTC.

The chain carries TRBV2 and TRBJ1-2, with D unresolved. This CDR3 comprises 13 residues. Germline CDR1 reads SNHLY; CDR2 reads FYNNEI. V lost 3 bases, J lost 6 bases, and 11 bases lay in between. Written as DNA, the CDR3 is TGTGCCAGCAGTGACAGGTTCCACAATGGCTACACCTTC. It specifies CASSDRFHNGYTF.

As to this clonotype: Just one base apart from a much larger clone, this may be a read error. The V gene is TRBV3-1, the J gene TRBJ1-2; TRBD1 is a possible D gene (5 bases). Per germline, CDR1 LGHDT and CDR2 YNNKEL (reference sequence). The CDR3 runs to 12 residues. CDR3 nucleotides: TGTGCCGGCAGCCAAAGGGACGGCCCAGTTAGCTTC. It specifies CAGSQRDGPVSF.

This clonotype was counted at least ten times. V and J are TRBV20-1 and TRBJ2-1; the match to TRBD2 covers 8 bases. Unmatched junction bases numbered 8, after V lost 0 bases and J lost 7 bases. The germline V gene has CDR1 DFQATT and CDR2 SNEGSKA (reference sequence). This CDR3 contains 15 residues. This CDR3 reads CSARDADSGANEQFF. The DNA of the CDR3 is TGCAGTGCTAGAGATGCAGATAGCGGGGCAAATGAGCAGTTCTTC.

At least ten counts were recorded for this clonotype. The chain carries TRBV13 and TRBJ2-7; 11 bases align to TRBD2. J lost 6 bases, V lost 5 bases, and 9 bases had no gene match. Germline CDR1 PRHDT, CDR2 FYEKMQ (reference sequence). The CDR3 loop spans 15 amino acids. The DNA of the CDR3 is TGTGCCAGCAGCCCCCGACTAGCGGGATCGGTCGAGCAGTACTTC. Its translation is CASSPRLAGSVEQYF.

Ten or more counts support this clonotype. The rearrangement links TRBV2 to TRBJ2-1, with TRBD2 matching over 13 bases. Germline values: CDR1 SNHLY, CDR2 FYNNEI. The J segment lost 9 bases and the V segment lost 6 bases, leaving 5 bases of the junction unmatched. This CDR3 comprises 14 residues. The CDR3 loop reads CASRGTSGTREQFF. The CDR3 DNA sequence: TGTGCCAGCAGGGGGACTAGCGGGACGCGTGAGCAGTTCTTC.

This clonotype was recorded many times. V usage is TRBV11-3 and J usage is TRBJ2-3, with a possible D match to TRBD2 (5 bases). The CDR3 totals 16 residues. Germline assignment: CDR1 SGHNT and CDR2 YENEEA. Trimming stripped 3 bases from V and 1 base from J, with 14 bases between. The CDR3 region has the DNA TGTGCCAGCAGCTTTTCCAGCGGAGCTCGCACAGATACGCAGTATTTT. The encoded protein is CASSFSSGARTDTQYF. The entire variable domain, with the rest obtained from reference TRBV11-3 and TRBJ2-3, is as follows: EAGVVQSPRYKIIEKKQPVAFWCNPISGHNTLYWYLQNLGQGPELLIRYENEEAVDDSQLPKDRFSAERLKGVDSTLKIQPAELGDSAVYLCASSFSSGARTDTQYFGPGTRLTVL.

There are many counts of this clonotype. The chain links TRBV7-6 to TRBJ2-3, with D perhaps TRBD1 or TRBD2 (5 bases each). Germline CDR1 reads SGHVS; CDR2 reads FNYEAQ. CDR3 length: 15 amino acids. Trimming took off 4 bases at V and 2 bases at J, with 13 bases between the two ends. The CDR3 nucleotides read TGTGCCAGCAGCTCGGGATGGGGCAACACAGATACGCAGTATTTT. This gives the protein CASSSGWGNTDTQYF.